Presented here are 26 T cell receptor beta chains from one specimen sequenced in a study of post-analysis software for immune sequencing data. Study results and caveats: TRBV5-6, TRBV5-1 and TRBV20-1 belonged to a set of about five TRBV segments that were more frequent in patients than controls.

Their recognized antigens are unknown. The TCR beta cDNA libraries contained unique molecular identifiers. TCRdb passed the PCR reads through MiXCR, listing each CDR3 protein once. The sample shows about 200,000 distinct CDR3 sequences, approximately 30% of them seen only once. What was sequenced was blood. All receptors come from a girl under 18 with multiple sclerosis.

V usage is TRBV14 and J usage is TRBJ1-1, with TRBD1 matching over 7 bases. This CDR3 has 18 amino acids. J gave up 2 bases and V 2 bases, and 14 bases lay outside the gene matches. Looked up from germline, CDR1 is SGHDN and CDR2 is FVKESK. CDR3 bases: TGTGCCAGCAGCCAAAAGACAACCTTACAGGGGCCCAACACTGAAGCTTTCTTT. Its translation: CASSQKTTLQGPNTEAFF. Complete variable domain (other parts from reference TRBV14 and TRBJ1-1): EAGVTQFPSHSVIEKGQTVTLRCDPISGHDNLYWYRRVMGKEIKFLLHFVKESKQDESGMPNNRFLAERTGGTYSTLKVQPAELEDSGVYFCASSQKTTLQGPNTEAFFGQGTRLTVV.

This clonotype was recorded many times. The chain carries TRBV18 and TRBJ2-5; D is undetermined. Germline V lookup: CDR1 KGHSH, CDR2 LQKENI. There are 14 residues in the CDR3. With 4 bases removed from V and 5 bases from J, the gap between germline ends came to 14 bases. The CDR3 loop reads CASSRGVLGETQYF. CDR3 nucleotide sequence: TGTGCCAGCTCACGTGGTGTCCTAGGGGAGACCCAGTACTTC.

The chain recombines TRBV18 with TRBJ2-1; 9 nucleotides line up with TRBD1. Looked up from germline, CDR1 is KGHSH and CDR2 is LQKENI. V lost 4 bases, J lost 5 bases, and 6 bases stayed unmatched. The CDR3 sequence is 15 residues long. The CDR3 bases are TGTGCCAGCTCACATCCGGGACAGGGAAACAATGAGCAGTTCTTC. Residues: CASSHPGQGNNEQFF. Variable domain in full (rest from reference TRBV18 and TRBJ2-1): NAGVMQNPRHLVRRRGQEARLRCSPMKGHSHVYWYRQLPEEGLKFMVYLQKENIIDESGMPKERFSAEFPKEGPSILRIQQVVRGDSAAYFCASSHPGQGNNEQFFGPGTRLTVL.

This rearrangement joins TRBV2 to TRBJ2-7; D is possibly TRBD2 (6 bases). Germline values: CDR1 SNHLY, CDR2 FYNNEI. This CDR3 spans 13 amino acids. The V end lost 8 bases, the J end lost 5 bases, and 16 bases lay between the germline ends. The CDR3 loop reads CASAKEGENEQYF. The DNA of the CDR3 is TGTGCCAGCGCTAAGGAGGGAGAAAACGAGCAGTACTTC.

Of note for this clonotype: This could be a read error, since a much larger clone is one nucleotide away. The genes are TRBV27 and TRBJ2-3, with a tentative D call TRBD2 (5 bases). V dropped 6 bases and J dropped 2 bases, with 9 bases sitting between them. CDR1 is MNHEY, CDR2 SMNVEV, per germline (reference sequence). CDR3 length: 13 residues. Here the CDR3 DNA reads TGTGCCAGCAGGTTCGGGAACACAGATACGCAGTATTTT. Translated: CASRFGNTDTQYF.

This chain joins TRBV6-5 and TRBJ1-1; D gene ambiguous. The CDR3 has 13 residues. Germline-derived CDR1 and CDR2 are MNHEY and SVGAGI. Trimming took 6 bases from V and 4 from J, leaving 12 bases between them. The CDR3 DNA reads TGTGCCAGCAGCCCGACAAGTGCCACTGAAGCTTTCTTT. The encoded protein is CASSPTSATEAFF.

This chain uses TRBV7-3 with TRBJ1-4; possible D gene TRBD1, 5 bases. V gave up 6 bases and J gave up 8 bases, with 13 bases separating them. CDR3 length: 13 amino acids. Germline loops: CDR1 SGHTA, CDR2 FQGTGA. The chain's CDR3 is CASSPGNGEKLFF. The DNA for the CDR3 is TGTGCCAGCAGTCCAGGGAATGGGGAAAAACTGTTTTTT.

This clonotype was observed at least ten times. The V gene is TRBV5-1, the J gene TRBJ2-5; possibly TRBD1 for D (5 bases). The CDR3 totals 16 residues. Trimming cost V 4 bases and J 3 bases, with 19 bases left between them. Germline V gene data show CDR1 as SGHRS and CDR2 as YFSETQ. The CDR3 DNA reads TGCGCCAGCAGCCTGCCAAAGGGGTCTCCTAAAGAGACCCAGTACTTC. Its protein product is CASSLPKGSPKETQYF.

The chain couples TRBV3-1 to TRBJ1-6; TRBD1 aligns across 7 bases. Germline V lookup: CDR1 LGHDT, CDR2 YNNKEL (reference sequence). Unmatched junction bases numbered 2, after V lost 2 bases and J lost 4 bases. The CDR3 contains 15 residues. CDR3 nucleotides: TGTGCCAGCAGCCAAAGGGGACAGTATAATTCACCCCTCCACTTT. Amino acid sequence: CASSQRGQYNSPLHF.

This clonotype has at least ten counts. The chain carries TRBV4-1 and TRBJ2-3; D possibly matches TRBD1 or TRBD2 (5 bases each). Germline values: CDR1 MGHRA, CDR2 YSYEKL. The length of the CDR3 is 16 residues. The V gene lost 4 bases and the J gene lost 5 bases, with 19 bases spanning the gap. The CDR3 region is CASSPPGQVQGDTQYF. CDR3 in DNA: TGCGCCAGCAGCCCCCCGGGGCAGGTTCAGGGAGATACGCAGTATTTT.

In this sample, this clonotype turned up many times. This chain joins TRBV20-1 and TRBJ2-1; TRBD2 matches 11 bases. The V gene's germline CDR1 is DFQATT and CDR2 SNEGSKA (reference sequence). The junction had 4 bases not matched to a gene; V was cut back by 8 bases and J by 4 bases. The CDR3 spans 13 residues. The CDR3 here is CSLTSGAYNEQFF. The CDR3 nucleotides are TGCAGTCTGACTAGCGGGGCTTACAATGAGCAGTTCTTC.

A note on this clonotype: A junction end diverges from the germline sequence, so it may reflect a read error. The chain links TRBV6-5 to TRBJ2-7; TRBD1 or TRBD2 may be the D gene (6 bases each). The CDR3 has 16 amino acids. Germline loops: CDR1 MNHEY, CDR2 SVGAGI. DNA of the CDR3: TGTGCCAGCAGTTACCGTAAGGTCAGGGGAGGCTACGAGCGGTACTTC. It yields the protein CASSYRKVRGGYERYF.

The chain recombines TRBV20-1 with TRBJ2-5; D remains unclear. V lost 3 bases and J 9 bases, leaving 11 bases between the germline ends. The CDR3 runs to 11 residues. CDR1 DFQATT and CDR2 SNEGSKA come from the germline V gene (reference sequence). This CDR3 is CSASLGRSQYF. The CDR3 DNA is TGCAGTGCTAGCTTGGGCCGGTCCCAGTACTTC.

This clonotype was found once. The V call is TRBV28, the J call TRBJ2-1; the D gene is possibly TRBD2 (5 bases). Trimming pared 9 bases from V and 13 bases from J, leaving 28 bases between. Per germline, CDR1 MDHEN and CDR2 SYDVKM. The CDR3 extends over 15 amino acids. The CDR3 DNA is TGTGCCAGTGGGCCTTTGGTCGGGAAAGGAGAGACCCAGTTCTTC. Translated: CASGPLVGKGETQFF.

This clonotype was seen at least ten times. This rearrangement joins TRBV28 to TRBJ2-7; 7 positions match TRBD1. Germline trimming cut 10 bases from V and 3 bases from J; bases unmatched to any gene: 3. Germline-derived CDR1 and CDR2 are MDHEN and SYDVKM. CDR3 length equals 11 residues. The CDR3 region is CATGDSYEQYF. CDR3 DNA: TGTGCCACCGGGGACAGCTACGAGCAGTACTTC.

Ten or more counts support this clonotype. This chain uses TRBV4-1 with TRBJ2-7; TRBD2 is a possible D gene (7 bases). This CDR3 is 15 amino acids long. The V gene's germline CDR1 is MGHRA and CDR2 YSYEKL. V dropped 5 bases and J dropped 1 base, with 15 bases sitting between them. For the CDR3, the DNA is TGCGCCAGCAGCAAAGGGGGGGGCGGTTCCTACGAGCAGTACTTC. Protein product: CASSKGGGGSYEQYF.

There are many counts of this clonotype. The V call is TRBV7-3, the J call TRBJ1-1; 8 bases fit TRBD1. The CDR3 sequence is 17 residues long. Losses at the gene ends were 6 bases for V and 1 base for J; bases not matched to a gene: 13. The germline V gene encodes CDR1 SGHTA and CDR2 FQGTGA. In DNA form, the CDR3 reads TGTGCCAGCAGTCCGACAGGGGATGTAGGTGCGAACACTGAAGCTTTCTTT. It codes for CASSPTGDVGANTEAFF.

This clonotype was seen a handful of times. The CDR3 DNA is TGTGCCAGCAGATGGACAGGGTCCAACTATGGCTACACCTTC. It is translated as CASRWTGSNYGYTF. This chain connects TRBV12-3 or TRBV12-4 to TRBJ1-2; 8 bases line up with TRBD1. The CDR3 covers 14 residues. Trimming cost V 6 bases and J 2 bases; bases outside gene matches: 5.

This clonotype was observed many times. This chain connects TRBV12-3 or TRBV12-4 to TRBJ1-1; D ambiguous. Trimming stripped 4 bases from V and 0 bases from J, with 9 bases between. The length of the CDR3 is 14 residues. The chain's CDR3 is CASSWAKMNTEAFF. CDR3 bases: TGTGCCAGCAGTTGGGCCAAAATGAACACTGAAGCTTTCTTT.

Turning to this clonotype: This clone may be a read error of a much larger clone one base away. The chain has TRBV12-3 or TRBV12-4 and TRBJ2-7; 16 positions agree with TRBD2. The length of the CDR3 is 16 residues. V was pared by 3 bases and J by 1 base, with 0 bases of the junction left unmatched. DNA for the CDR3: TGTGCCAGCAGTTTGGGACTAGCGGGAGGGTCCTACGAGCAGTACGTC. Protein: CASSLGLAGGSYEQYV.

This clonotype was seen only once. V usage is TRBV12-3 or TRBV12-4 and J usage is TRBJ2-7, with TRBD1 identical over 10 bases. Germline trimming cut 4 bases from V and 3 bases from J; bases unmatched to any gene: 15. The CDR3 loop spans 18 amino acids. The CDR3 DNA sequence: TGTGCCAGCAGTTCCATCAGATCCGGACAGGGGGGAATCTACGAGCAGTACTTC. This sequence encodes CASSSIRSGQGGIYEQYF.

Comment on this clonotype: The junction shows a germline mismatch at one end, possibly a read error. The V and J genes are TRBV28 and TRBJ2-1; D assignment may be TRBD1 or TRBD2 (5 bases each). The CDR3 covers 13 residues. CDR1 is MDHEN and CDR2 is SYDVKM in the germline V gene. The DNA for the CDR3 is TGTGCCAGCAAGGGGAGCTCCTTCAATGAGCAGTTCTTC. Translation gives CASKGSSFNEQFF.

With regard to this clonotype: This may arise from a read error, as a much more abundant clone is one base away. This chain uses TRBV15 with TRBJ2-5; possible D gene TRBD2, 6 bases. CDR3 size: 13 residues. Germline lookup yields CDR1 LNHNV and CDR2 YYDKDF (reference sequence). CDR3 DNA: TGTGCCACCAGCAAAGCGGGTTCGGTGACCCAGGACTTC. Translation: CATSKAGSVTQDF.

A word on this clonotype: One end of the junction fails to match germline, which may point to a read error. The rearrangement joins TRBV12-3 or TRBV12-4 to TRBJ2-5, with 8 bases lining up with TRBD2. The CDR3 covers 15 residues. The CDR3 DNA is TGCGCCAGCAGAATACGACGGGGGGGGGGCTACGGGCAGTACTTC. Amino acid sequence: CASRIRRGGGYGQYF.

The rearrangement uses TRBV4-1 and TRBJ1-2; no reliable D call. Per germline, CDR1 MGHRA and CDR2 YSYEKL. The CDR3 covers 16 residues. V was cut by 0 bases and J by 5 bases, with 16 bases left in between. The CDR3 here is CASSQDEGPPRYGYTF. CDR3 sequence (DNA): TGCGCCAGCAGCCAAGATGAAGGGCCCCCGAGATATGGCTACACCTTC.

This clonotype showed up many times. This CDR3 is CASSLAAGQGSGYTF. The CDR3 coding sequence is TGCGCCAGCAGCTTGGCCGCAGGACAGGGGTCTGGCTACACCTTC. The chain uses TRBV5-1 and TRBJ1-2, with 9 positions matching TRBD1. V was pared by 0 bases and J by 7 bases, with 7 bases of the junction left unmatched. CDR1 is SGHRS, CDR2 YFSETQ, per germline. This CDR3 has 15 amino acids. Filled out from reference TRBV5-1 and TRBJ1-2, the complete variable domain reads KAGVTQTPRYLIKTRGQQVTLSCSPISGHRSVSWYQQTPGQGLQFLFEYFSETQRNKGNFPGRFSGRQFSNSRSEMNVSTLELGDSALYLCASSLAAGQGSGYTFGSGTRLTVV.